This TCR beta chain was documented in a study of regulatory T cells in long-lasting Graves disease. Points from the study as a whole: TCR diversity was lower in persistent than newly diagnosed Graves' disease. Under persistent disease, TRBV28, TRBJ1-2 and TRBJ2-5 were used preferentially.

There are 14 residues in the CDR3. V was trimmed by 7 bases and J by 2 bases, leaving 13 bases between them. As for time point: persistent/refractory GD, antithyroid drugs over 5 years with positive TRAb. PBMC-extracted RNA yielded the TCR library. Arm-PCR with iRepertoire HTBI primers amplified the CDR3 regions for these TCR beta libraries. TCRdb analysed the multiplex PCR reads with MiXCR anew, one entry per CDR3 protein. The sample yields approximately 500,000 distinct CDR3 sequences, roughly a fifth seen once. This clonotype was counted only a few times. What it binds is unknown. This receptor was obtained from a female donor with Graves disease. The rearrangement joins TRBV12-3 or TRBV12-4 to TRBJ2-3; TRBD1 is a possible D gene (5 bases). Material: peripheral blood mononuclear cells (PBMCs), obtained when the disease was refractory, from a patient treated with antithyroid drugs. CDR3 loop: CASTTTDFTDTQYF. CDR3 nucleotides: TGTGCCAGCACCACGACAGATTTCACAGATACGCAGTATTTT.